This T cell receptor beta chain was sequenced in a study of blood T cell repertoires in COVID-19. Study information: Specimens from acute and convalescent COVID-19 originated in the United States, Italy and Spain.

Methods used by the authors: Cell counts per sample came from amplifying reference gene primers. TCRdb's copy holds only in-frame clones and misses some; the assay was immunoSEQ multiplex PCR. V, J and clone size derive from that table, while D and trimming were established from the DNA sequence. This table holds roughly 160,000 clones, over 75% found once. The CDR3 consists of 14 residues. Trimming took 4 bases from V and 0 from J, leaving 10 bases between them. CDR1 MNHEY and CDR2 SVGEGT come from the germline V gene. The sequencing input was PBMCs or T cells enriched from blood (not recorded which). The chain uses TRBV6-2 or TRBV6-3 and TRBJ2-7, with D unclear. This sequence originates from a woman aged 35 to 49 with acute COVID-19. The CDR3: CASSLTWSSYEQYV. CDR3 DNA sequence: TGTGCCAGCAGTTTGACCTGGAGCTCCTACGAGCAGTACGTC.